The clone carrying this T cell receptor (beta chain) was counted a few times. What it recognizes is unknown. All the people who gave samples were healthy bone marrow donors. The entry originates in a study of cytomegalovirus exposure and HLA in healthy donors. This CDR3 comprises 16 residues. General study results and limits: Presence/absence analyses assumed roughly uniform sequencing depth across donors. In an earlier analysis, about 87% or about 30%: the productive usage of most TCR beta V segments. Later on, analysis showed that most CMV-associated TCR beta chains appeared to be HLA-restricted.

The PCR ran on 60 Vbeta and 13 Jbeta primers. This table comes from immunoSEQ multiplex PCR, and its TCRdb copy is limited to in-frame clones, with some not included. This table has 77,000 or so clones, 78% appearing once. The receptor's source is a man aged 40-55 years in good health and CMV-seronegative. The genes are TRBV12-2 and TRBJ1-5; the table assigns TRBD1, which was not confirmed against the DNA. TRBV12-2 is described as a pseudogene. Input material: PBMCs. CDR3 DNA sequence: TGTGCAAGTCGCCCGCCCCCGGACAGGGGGAATCAGCCCCAGCATTTT. Translating gives CASRPPPDRGNQPQHF.